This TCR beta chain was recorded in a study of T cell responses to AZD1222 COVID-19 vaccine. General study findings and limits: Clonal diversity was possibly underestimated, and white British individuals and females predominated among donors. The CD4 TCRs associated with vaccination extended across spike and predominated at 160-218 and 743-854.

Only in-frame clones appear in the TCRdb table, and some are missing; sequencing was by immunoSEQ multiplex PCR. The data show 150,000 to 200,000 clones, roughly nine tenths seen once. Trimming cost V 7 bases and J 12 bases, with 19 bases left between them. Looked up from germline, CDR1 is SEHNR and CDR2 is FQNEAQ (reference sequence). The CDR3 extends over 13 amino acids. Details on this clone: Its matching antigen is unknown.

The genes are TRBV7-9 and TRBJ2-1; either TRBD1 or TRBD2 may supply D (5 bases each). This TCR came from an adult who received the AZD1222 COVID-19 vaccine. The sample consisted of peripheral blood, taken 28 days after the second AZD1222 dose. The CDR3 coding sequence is TGTGCCAGCACCCCTGGGTGGGGGATTGGGCAGTTCTTC. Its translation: CASTPGWGIGQFF. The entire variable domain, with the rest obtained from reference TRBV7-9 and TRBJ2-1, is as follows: DTGVSQNPRHKITKRGQNVTFRCDPISEHNRLYWYRQTLGQGPEFLTYFQNEAQLEKSRLLSDRFSAERPKGSFSTLEIQRTEQGDSAMYLCASTPGWGIGQFFGPGTRLTVL.